The rows below give T cell receptor beta chains drawn from one sample of a study of CD8 T cells in ankylosing spondylitis. TCRdb re-called the 5' RACE reads with MiXCR, one entry per CDR3 protein. The table lists approximately 88,000 distinct CDR3 sequences, roughly 9.6% of them singletons. Sequencing was carried out using blood, either unsorted or a sorted T cell fraction (not recorded which). All receptors derive from a male donor with ankylosing spondylitis or in good health (not recorded which). The CDR3 runs from the conserved cysteine through the conserved F or W. A D gene is named only where the DNA matches it firmly. Some rows mark clone size as missing; the rest say once, few, many or name a class of expanded clone.

cdr3_aa cdr3_nt cdr3_length v_call clone_size j_call d_call
CASSFGMRADTQYF TGTGCCAGCAGTTTCGGGATGAGGGCAGATACGCAGTATTTT 14 TRBV28 many TRBJ2-3 -
CASSFTGPYQETQYF TGTGCCAGCAGCTTCACGGGGCCGTACCAAGAGACCCAGTACTTC 15 TRBV7-6 many TRBJ2-5 -
CASSVWDTLREQYF TGTGCCAGCAGTGTCTGGGACACCTTGAGGGAGCAGTACTTC 14 TRBV25-1 many TRBJ2-7 -
CSARVASGGTYEQYF TGCAGTGCTAGAGTGGCAAGCGGGGGTACCTACGAGCAGTACTTC 15 TRBV20-1 many TRBJ2-7 TRBD2
CASSTTGGNYGYTF TGTGCCAGCAGCACTACAGGGGGCAATTATGGCTACACCTTC 14 TRBV12-3/TRBV12-4 many TRBJ1-2 TRBD1
CASSVVDISYEQYF TGTGCCAGCAGCGTAGTCGATATCTCCTACGAGCAGTACTTC 14 TRBV9 many TRBJ2-7 -
CASSGPGVTTIYF TGTGCCAGCAGCGGGCCCGGGGTCACCACCATATATTTT 13 TRBV12-3/TRBV12-4 many TRBJ1-3 -
CASSQQGGGHEQYF TGTGCCAGCAGCCAACAGGGAGGCGGCCACGAGCAGTACTTC 14 TRBV7-9 many TRBJ2-7 -
CSADGGGNTIYF TGCAGTGCGGACGGGGGAGGAAACACCATATATTTT 12 TRBV20-1 many TRBJ1-3 -
CASSPVGRGGQSTQYF TGTGCCAGCAGCCCCGTCGGTCGGGGGGGCCAATCTACGCAGTATTTT 16 TRBV9 many TRBJ2-3 TRBD2
CASSFGLGSYEQYF TGTGCCAGCAGTTTTGGGCTAGGATCCTACGAGCAGTACTTC 14 TRBV12-3/TRBV12-4 many TRBJ2-7 -
CASSLNTKETQYF TGTGCCAGCAGTTTAAACACCAAAGAGACCCAGTACTTC 13 TRBV12-3/TRBV12-4 many TRBJ2-5 -
CASSIETGQGAHQPQHF TGTGCCAGTAGTATAGAGACCGGACAGGGGGCGCACCAGCCCCAGCATTTT 17 TRBV19 many TRBJ1-5 TRBD1
CSAAGTKHYEQYF TGCAGCGCTGCCGGGACAAAGCATTACGAGCAGTACTTC 13 TRBV29-1 few TRBJ2-7 -
CASRRRTGGAEGYEQYF TGTGCCAGCAGACGGCGGACAGGAGGGGCTGAAGGCTACGAGCAGTACTTC 17 TRBV6-1 many TRBJ2-7 -
CASSQDGGAGNTIYF TGCGCTAGCAGCCAAGATGGGGGAGCTGGAAACACCATATATTTT 15 TRBV4-1 - TRBJ1-3 -
CATSDRLSGANVLTF TGTGCCACCAGTGACCGACTCTCTGGGGCCAACGTCCTGACTTTC 15 TRBV24-1 many TRBJ2-6 -
CASRRTGEADTQYF TGCGCCAGCAGAAGGACAGGGGAGGCCGATACGCAGTATTTT 14 TRBV5-1 - TRBJ2-3 TRBD1
CASSGGVGNEQFF TGCGCCAGCAGCGGAGGTGTGGGCAATGAGCAGTTCTTC 13 TRBV5-1 many TRBJ2-1 -
CSVRRGLGEQYF TGCAGCGTTAGGAGGGGGCTTGGCGAGCAGTACTTC 12 TRBV29-1 many TRBJ2-7 -
CASSFLPGQGVYEQYF TGTGCCAGCAGTTTCTTGCCGGGACAGGGGGTATACGAGCAGTACTTC 16 TRBV12-3/TRBV12-4 - TRBJ2-7 TRBD1
CASTPSGSLPNEQFF TGTGCCAGCACCCCGTCGGGATCTCTCCCTAATGAGCAGTTCTTC 15 TRBV12-3/TRBV12-4 many TRBJ2-1 -
CTCSLEWSPGQWNTEAFF TGTACCTGCAGTTTAGAGTGGAGTCCGGGACAGTGGAACACTGAAGCTTTCTTT 18 TRBV12-3/TRBV12-4 - TRBJ1-1 TRBD1
CASSLVGLSGANVLTF TGTGCCAGCAGCTTGGTGGGTCTCTCTGGGGCCAACGTCCTGACTTTC 16 TRBV5-6 - TRBJ2-6 -
CASSLAGYGYTF TGTGCCAGCAGTTTAGCTGGGTACGGCTACACCTTC 12 TRBV27 many TRBJ1-2 -
CASRQENFNSPLHF TGTGCCAGCAGACAGGAGAATTTTAATTCACCCCTCCACTTT 14 TRBV2 many TRBJ1-6 -
CASSYSGGLDTQYF TGCGCCAGCAGCTACAGCGGGGGGCTAGATACGCAGTATTTT 14 TRBV5-1 many TRBJ2-3 TRBD2
CASSQGPLNTEAFF TGCGCCAGCAGCCAAGGACCCCTGAACACTGAAGCTTTCTTT 14 TRBV4-1 many TRBJ1-1 -
CASSLMLNEQFF TGTGCCAGCAGCTTAATGTTGAATGAGCAGTTCTTC 12 TRBV7-2 few TRBJ2-1 -
CSAYNRRGGSSYEQYF TGCAGTGCCTACAACAGGCGGGGGGGGAGCTCCTACGAGCAGTACTTC 16 TRBV20-1 many TRBJ2-7 TRBD2
CASSQDPGLDNEQFF TGTGCCAGCAGCCAAGATCCGGGTTTGGACAATGAGCAGTTCTTC 15 TRBV3-1 - TRBJ2-1 -
CATSGRQVLGKPQHF TGTGCCACCAGTGGTAGGCAAGTACTTGGGAAGCCCCAGCATTTT 15 TRBV24-1 many TRBJ1-5 -
CAIRLGNEQFF TGCGCCATCCGCCTAGGCAATGAGCAGTTCTTC 11 TRBV5-1 medium-sized TRBJ2-1 -
CASSPPGAALYNEQFF TGTGCCAGCAGCCCCCCGGGGGCGGCTCTGTACAATGAGCAGTTCTTC 16 TRBV7-9 few TRBJ2-1 -
CSARVTEKNIQYF TGCAGTGCCCGTGTAACAGAAAAAAACATTCAGTACTTC 13 TRBV20-1 many TRBJ2-4 -
CSAEGPPNTWELFF TGCAGCGCCGAGGGCCCCCCCAACACCTGGGAGCTGTTTTTT 14 TRBV29-1 once TRBJ2-2 -
CASSLARRGRGEIF TGTGCCAGCAGCTTAGCTCGGAGGGGACGGGGGGAAATCTTT 14 TRBV7-2 - TRBJ1-1 -
CASRSIRDSCAEQYF TGCGCCAGCCGAAGTATTCGGGACAGTTGCGCCGAGCAGTACTTC 15 TRBV5-1 - TRBJ2-7 TRBD1
CSSWASTDTQYF TGCTCCTCGTGGGCTAGCACAGATACGCAGTATTTT 12 TRBV29-1 many TRBJ2-3 -